The 20 T cell receptor beta chains listed next were all sequenced from one sample in a study of graft-versus-host responses after intestinal transplantation. TCRdb's table, derived via immunoSEQ multiplex PCR, lists solely in-frame clones and lacks some. The profile shows around 29,000 clones, approximately 93% of them singletons. The sequenced sample was PBMCs, obtained about ten weeks after intestinal transplant. The receptors here all came from a human patient who received an intestinal transplant, so some T cells may come from the graft donor.

This chain joins TRBV6-1 and TRBJ1-1; D may be TRBD1 (5 bases). Looked up from germline, CDR1 is MNHNS and CDR2 is SASEGT. The CDR3 length is 14 residues. V lost 8 bases, J lost 2 bases, and 15 bases lay in between. The CDR3 coding sequence is TGTGCCAGCCGTTCCGGGGGGTCAAACACTGAAGCTTTCTTT. This encodes CASRSGGSNTEAFF.

The genes are TRBV7-6 and TRBJ1-5; D unclear. Germline V gives CDR1 SGHVS, CDR2 FNYEAQ. Trimming cost V 1 base and J 0 bases, with 1 base left between them. The CDR3 runs to 13 residues. The CDR3, as DNA: TGTGCCAGCAGCTTAGATAGCAATCAGCCCCAGCATTTT. Its protein product is CASSLDSNQPQHF.

V is TRBV6-6 and J is TRBJ1-1, with a possible D match to TRBD1 (6 bases). There are 15 residues in the CDR3. Trimming cost V 2 bases and J 4 bases, with 14 bases left between them. Germline CDR1 MNHNY, CDR2 SVGAGI (reference sequence). The CDR3 nucleotides are TGTGCCAGCAGTTACGGTGGGGGGGCGGGCACTGAAGCTTTCTTT. Translating gives CASSYGGGAGTEAFF.

The rearrangement links TRBV7-8 to TRBJ1-2; possible D gene TRBD1, 5 bases. The CDR3 extends over 16 amino acids. Per the germline V gene, CDR1 is SGHVS and CDR2 is FQNEAQ. V was cut by 2 bases and J by 6 bases, with 19 bases left in between. The CDR3, as DNA: TGTGCCAGCAGCTTACGTATTACCACCAGGGCCGATGGCTACACCTTC. Translating gives CASSLRITTRADGYTF.

The V gene is TRBV5-5, the J gene TRBJ2-3; no clear D. There are 14 residues in the CDR3. V was trimmed by 1 base and J by 2 bases, leaving 8 bases between them. The V gene's germline CDR1 is SGHKS and CDR2 YYEKEE (reference sequence). The CDR3: CASSLRWDTDTQYF. CDR3 nucleotides: TGTGCCAGCAGCTTGAGGTGGGACACAGATACGCAGTATTTT.

V and J are TRBV10-3 and TRBJ2-3; 16 nucleotides agree with TRBD2. CDR3 length: 17 residues. Germline assignment: CDR1 ENHRY and CDR2 SYGVKD. V was clipped by 9 bases and J by 2 bases; unmatched bases: 8. The DNA of the CDR3 is TGTGCCATAGAGGGACTAGCGGGAGGGTCATACACAGATACGCAGTATTTT. The encoded protein is CAIEGLAGGSYTDTQYF.

J is TRBJ2-1 and V is TRBV7-9; TRBD1 aligns across 7 bases. In germline, CDR1 is SEHNR, CDR2 FQNEAQ (reference sequence). The CDR3 length is 16 residues. J gave up 1 base and V 5 bases, and 8 bases lay outside the gene matches. CDR3 protein: CASSRTDRASYNEQFF. In nucleotides, the CDR3 is TGTGCCAGCAGCAGAACAGACAGGGCATCCTACAATGAGCAGTTCTTC.

The chain recombines TRBV6-5 with TRBJ2-2, with D uncertain. The V and J ends lost 5 bases and 5 bases respectively, with 12 bases between them. The CDR3 has 14 residues. The V gene's germline CDR1 is MNHEY and CDR2 SVGAGI. The CDR3 coding sequence is TGTGCCAGCAGTCCCCGGTCGGGTACCGGGGAGCTGTTTTTT. Its translation is CASSPRSGTGELFF.

The chain recombines TRBV7-7 with TRBJ2-6; D uncertain. Trimming took off 5 bases at V and 5 bases at J, with 19 bases between the two ends. CDR3 size: 17 residues. CDR1 is SSHAT and CDR2 is FNYEAQ in the germline V gene (reference sequence). The CDR3 region has the DNA TGTGCCAGCAGCATCCTTGCGCCACAAAGTCGGGCCAACGTCCTGACTTTC. Translation gives CASSILAPQSRANVLTF.

This clone was counted between two and nine times. The chain links TRBV10-3 to TRBJ1-3; D uncertain. Germline values: CDR1 ENHRY, CDR2 SYGVKD. The CDR3 consists of 13 residues. V was shortened by 5 bases and J by 7 bases, with 12 bases between the two germline ends. CDR3 nucleotides: TGTGCCATCAGTCTTGACACACTCAACACCATATATTTT. It encodes CAISLDTLNTIYF.

The gene calls are TRBV19 and TRBJ1-3, with D possibly TRBD1 on 6 matching bases. The V and J ends lost 6 bases and 4 bases respectively, with 16 bases between them. The CDR3 has 15 residues. Germline V gene data show CDR1 as LNHDA and CDR2 as SQIVND (reference sequence). CDR3 protein: CASSLGGGGGNTIYF. Here the CDR3 DNA reads TGTGCCAGTAGCCTTGGGGGGGGCGGAGGAAACACCATATATTTT.

The J gene is TRBJ2-2, the V gene TRBV2, with D possibly matching TRBD2 (6 bases). Looked up from germline, CDR1 is SNHLY and CDR2 is FYNNEI. The CDR3 is 14 residues long. V lost 8 bases, J lost 2 bases, and 12 bases lay in between. CDR3 DNA: TGTGCCAGCTTAGGCGGGACCAACACCGGGGAGCTGTTTTTT. It yields the protein CASLGGTNTGELFF.

The rearrangement uses TRBV5-1 and TRBJ2-1; TRBD2 agrees at 9 bases. V lost 0 bases, J lost 9 bases, and 10 bases stayed unmatched. The germline V gene encodes CDR1 SGHRS and CDR2 YFSETQ. The CDR3 has 16 residues. The CDR3 protein is CASSLGPTSGGGEQFF. In DNA form, the CDR3 reads TGCGCCAGCAGCTTGGGGCCGACTAGCGGTGGGGGTGAGCAGTTCTTC.

V usage is TRBV30 and J usage is TRBJ1-6, with D possibly TRBD1 on 6 matching bases. The CDR3 length is 18 residues. Germline CDR1 GTSNPN, CDR2 SVGIG (reference sequence). Trimming cost V 1 base and J 0 bases, with 16 bases left between them. The chain's CDR3 is CAWSGGQNPSSYNSPLHF. The CDR3 DNA sequence: TGTGCCTGGAGTGGCGGACAGAATCCAAGCTCCTATAATTCACCCCTCCACTTT.

The chain joins TRBV7-2 to TRBJ2-2; 8 nucleotides line up with TRBD2. The length of the CDR3 is 15 residues. With 3 bases clipped from V and 2 bases from J, the junction kept 2 bases outside the gene matches. Germline CDR1 is SGHTA and CDR2 is FQGNSA. The DNA for the CDR3 is TGTGCCAGCAGCTTGCGGGGGGTAAACACCGGGGAGCTGTTTTTT. It is translated as CASSLRGVNTGELFF.

This clone was found once. V is TRBV19 and J is TRBJ2-3; tentatively, D is TRBD1 (6 bases). There are 15 residues in the CDR3. Germline values: CDR1 LNHDA, CDR2 SQIVND (reference sequence). V lost 5 bases to trimming and J lost 1 base, with 13 bases between them. In nucleotides, the CDR3 is TGTGCCAGTAGTTGGGCAGGGGCTGGCACAGATACGCAGTATTTT. Translating it yields CASSWAGAGTDTQYF.

This chain links TRBV5-1 with TRBJ2-7; unclear D gene. From germline, CDR1 is SGHRS and CDR2 YFSETQ. V lost 3 bases and J lost 3, with 7 bases in between. The CDR3 is 12 amino acids. The CDR3 loop reads CASSSNSYEQYF. The DNA for the CDR3 is TGCGCCAGCAGCTCGAACAGCTACGAGCAGTACTTC.

The V and J genes are TRBV7-2 and TRBJ1-1; a weak D match, TRBD1 (5 bases). Germline lookup yields CDR1 SGHTA and CDR2 FQGNSA. This CDR3 spans 15 amino acids. With 4 bases removed from V and 4 bases from J, the gap between germline ends came to 16 bases. CDR3 DNA sequence: TGTGCCAGCAGCTCGGGGACGGTTTGGGGCACTGAAGCTTTCTTT. This encodes CASSSGTVWGTEAFF.

This chain connects TRBV11-2 to TRBJ2-5, with D unclear. The CDR3 is 17 residues long. The ends were cut back, 5 bases at V and 5 bases at J, with 24 bases in the middle. Germline values: CDR1 SGHAT, CDR2 FQNNGV. CDR3 amino acids: CASSPTVVEKKRETQYF. CDR3 sequence (DNA): TGTGCCAGCAGCCCCACGGTTGTGGAGAAAAAGAGGGAGACCCAGTACTTC.

The chain has TRBV7-2 and TRBJ2-7; D remains ambiguous. Trimming shortened V by 1 base and J by 5 bases, and 9 bases separated the two germline ends. The CDR3 runs to 13 residues. Germline V lookup: CDR1 SGHTA, CDR2 FQGNSA. CDR3 protein: CASSLENRDEQYF. The DNA for the CDR3 is TGTGCCAGCAGCTTAGAAAATAGGGACGAGCAGTACTTC.